This T cell receptor beta chain derives from a study of T cells in localized non-small cell lung cancer. This CDR3 is built from 13 residues. Trimming shortened V by 0 bases and J by 10 bases, and 12 bases separated the two germline ends. From germline, CDR1 is MNHEY and CDR2 SVGAGI. Method: immunoSEQ multiplex PCR; TCRdb's copy keeps in-frame clones and lacks some. Of some 50,000 clones listed, 65% to 90% are singletons. General study results and limits: Heterogeneity stays possible, as sequencing covered only one tumor region. Uninvolved adjacent lung had the highest recorded T cell clonality, with tumor below it. In the blood, greater T cell density corresponded to longer overall survival. Across samples, adjacent lung featured a median approximately 56 of the top 100 tumor clones.

Remarks on this clone: What it binds is not known.

The starting material was peripheral blood mononuclear cells, obtained before any cancer treatment. The chain has TRBV6-5 and TRBJ1-2; D is undetermined. The sequence was obtained from a man between 35 and 75 years old with stage III lung adenocarcinoma. In DNA, the CDR3 is TGTGCCAGCAGTTACTCGCCGGGATCCCTCTACACCTTC. Its translation: CASSYSPGSLYTF.